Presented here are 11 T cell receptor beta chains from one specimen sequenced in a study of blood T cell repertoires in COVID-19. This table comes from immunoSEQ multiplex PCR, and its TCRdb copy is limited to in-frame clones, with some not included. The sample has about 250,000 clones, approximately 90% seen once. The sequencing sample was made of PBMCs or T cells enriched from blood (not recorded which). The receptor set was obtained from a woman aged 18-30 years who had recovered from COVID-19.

CDR3 DNA sequence: TGTGCCAGCAGCCGGTTCCGGGCTGAAGCTTTCTTT. It is translated as CASSRFRAEAFF. This rearrangement joins TRBV12-3 or TRBV12-4 to TRBJ1-1; D is unresolved. This CDR3 comprises 12 residues. The germline V and J ends were trimmed by 6 bases and 6 bases, with 11 bases remaining between them.

Here the CDR3 reads CASRQAAAMNTEAFF. The CDR3 region has the DNA TGTGCCAGCAGACAGGCTGCAGCGATGAACACTGAAGCTTTCTTT. The chain links TRBV6-5 to TRBJ1-1, with D perhaps matching TRBD1 (5 bases). The germline V gene has CDR1 MNHEY and CDR2 SVGAGI. Trimming shortened V by 6 bases and J by 0 bases, and 14 bases separated the two germline ends. The CDR3 spans 15 residues.

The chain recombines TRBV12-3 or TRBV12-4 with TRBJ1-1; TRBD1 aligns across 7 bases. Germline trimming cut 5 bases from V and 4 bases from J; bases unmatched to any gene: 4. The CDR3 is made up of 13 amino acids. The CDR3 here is CASSPDRVTEAFF. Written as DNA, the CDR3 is TGTGCCAGCAGTCCCGACAGGGTCACTGAAGCTTTCTTT.

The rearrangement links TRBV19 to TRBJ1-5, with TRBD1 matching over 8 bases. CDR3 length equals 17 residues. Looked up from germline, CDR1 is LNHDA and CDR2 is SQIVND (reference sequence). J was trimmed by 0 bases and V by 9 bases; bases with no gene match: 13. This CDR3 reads CASLSGTGVYSNQPQHF. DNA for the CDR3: TGTGCCAGCTTATCGGGGACAGGAGTTTATAGCAATCAGCCCCAGCATTTT.

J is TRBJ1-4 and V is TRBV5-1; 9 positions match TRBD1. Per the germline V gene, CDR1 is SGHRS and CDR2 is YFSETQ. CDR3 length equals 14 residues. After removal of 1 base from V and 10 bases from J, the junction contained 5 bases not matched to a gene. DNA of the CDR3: TGCGCCAGCAGCTTGAACGGACAGGGGACAAAACTGTTTTTT. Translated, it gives CASSLNGQGTKLFF.

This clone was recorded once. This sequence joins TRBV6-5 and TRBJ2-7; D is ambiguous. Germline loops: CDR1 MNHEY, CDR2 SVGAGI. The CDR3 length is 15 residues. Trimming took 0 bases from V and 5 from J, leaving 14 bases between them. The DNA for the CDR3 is TGTGCCAGCAGTTACTCTTTAGGCGATCGGGACGAGCAGTACTTC. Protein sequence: CASSYSLGDRDEQYF.

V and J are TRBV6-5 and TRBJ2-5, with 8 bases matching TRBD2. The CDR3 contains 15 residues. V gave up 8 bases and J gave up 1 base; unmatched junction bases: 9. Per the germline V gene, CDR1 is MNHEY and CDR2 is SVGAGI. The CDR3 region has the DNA TGTGCCAGCGGCCGGCGGGGGGCGACCCAAGAGACCCAGTACTTC. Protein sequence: CASGRRGATQETQYF.

This CDR3 is CATSRAGRLSDQPQHF. CDR3 coding DNA: TGTGCCACCAGCAGGGCGGGACGTTTGAGCGATCAGCCCCAGCATTTT. The chain combines TRBV15 with TRBJ1-5, with D tentatively TRBD1 (5 bases). In germline, CDR1 is LNHNV, CDR2 YYDKDF (reference sequence). Trimming cost V 3 bases and J 5 bases, with 17 bases left between them. The CDR3 contains 16 residues.

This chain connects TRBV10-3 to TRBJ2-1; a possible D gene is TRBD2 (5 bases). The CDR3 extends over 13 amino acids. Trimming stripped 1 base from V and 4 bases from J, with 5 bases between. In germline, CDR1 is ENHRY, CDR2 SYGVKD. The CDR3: CAISEWTYNEQFF. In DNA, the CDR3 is TGTGCCATCAGTGAGTGGACTTACAATGAGCAGTTCTTC.

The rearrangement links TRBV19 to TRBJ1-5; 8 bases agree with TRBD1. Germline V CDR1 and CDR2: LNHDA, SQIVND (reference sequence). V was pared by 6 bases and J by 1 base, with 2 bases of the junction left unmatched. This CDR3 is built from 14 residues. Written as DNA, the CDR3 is TGTGCCAGTAGGGACAGGGCCAGCAATCAGCCCCAGCATTTT. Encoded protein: CASRDRASNQPQHF.

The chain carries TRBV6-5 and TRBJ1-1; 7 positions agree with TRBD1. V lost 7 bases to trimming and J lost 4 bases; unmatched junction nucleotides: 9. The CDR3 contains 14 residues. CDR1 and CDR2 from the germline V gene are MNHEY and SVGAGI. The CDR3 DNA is TGTGCCAGCATCCAACAGGGGAGAGGCACTGAAGCTTTCTTT. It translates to CASIQQGRGTEAFF.